This T cell receptor beta chain was profiled in a study of early stage breast cancer tumors. For the study at large: Most invasive tumors, about 80% of the 16, were ER+/PR+/HER2-. Invasive lobular carcinomas made up about 30% of the 12 ER+/PR+/HER2- tumors. Regarding the study as a whole: Compared with adjacent normal breast, tumors showed around 2.5-fold denser, more clonal T cells.

Each sample had two DNA replicates, around 0.45 ug blood or roughly 1.4 ug tissue. The data were produced by immunoSEQ multiplex PCR, yet TCRdb's version contains in-frame clones alone and is incomplete. The table shows about 53,000 clones, with just over 90% occurring only once. Of note for this clone: Its antigen is still unknown.

There are 14 residues in the CDR3. The trim removed 3 bases at V and 5 bases at J, leaving 7 bases unmatched. The germline CDR1 and CDR2 sequences are SGHRS and YFSETQ. The source of this sequence is a person aged 65-85 years with breast cancer. Sequencing was performed on blood. The chain is built from TRBV5-1 and TRBJ2-7; 8 nucleotides agree with TRBD1. CDR3 nucleotides: TGCGCCAGCAGCTGGGCGACAGGGGAAGACGAGCAGTACTTC. Translation: CASSWATGEDEQYF.